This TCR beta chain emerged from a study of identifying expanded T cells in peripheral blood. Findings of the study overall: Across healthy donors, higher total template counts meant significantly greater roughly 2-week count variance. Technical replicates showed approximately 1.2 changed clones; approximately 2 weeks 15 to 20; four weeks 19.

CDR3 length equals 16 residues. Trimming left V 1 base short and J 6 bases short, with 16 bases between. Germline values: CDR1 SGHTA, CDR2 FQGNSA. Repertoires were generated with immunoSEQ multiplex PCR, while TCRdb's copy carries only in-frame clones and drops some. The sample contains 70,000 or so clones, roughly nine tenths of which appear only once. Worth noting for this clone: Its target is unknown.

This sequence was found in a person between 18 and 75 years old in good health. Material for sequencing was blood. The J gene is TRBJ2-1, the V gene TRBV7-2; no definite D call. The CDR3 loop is CASSLGKSSGFNEQFF. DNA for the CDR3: TGTGCCAGCAGCTTAGGCAAATCAAGTGGGTTCAATGAGCAGTTCTTC. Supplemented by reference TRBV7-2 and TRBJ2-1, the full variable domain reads GAGVSQSPSNKVTEKGKDVELRCDPISGHTALYWYRQSLGQGLEFLIYFQGNSAPDKSGLPSDRFSAERTGGSVSTLTIQRTQQEDSAVYLCASSLGKSSGFNEQFFGPGTRLTVL.